Sequencing of this T cell receptor (beta chain) was carried out in a study of T cell responses to AZD1222 COVID-19 vaccine. Findings of the study overall: Repertoires in all cases were sampled only once the peak T cell response had passed. Most donors were white British and more were female, and clonal diversity was possibly underestimated.

Trimming removed 5 bases from V and 0 bases from J, with 13 bases in between. This CDR3 has 15 residues. Germline V gene lookup returns CDR1 LNHDA and CDR2 SQIVND (reference sequence). The assay was immunoSEQ multiplex PCR, and TCRdb's table has in-frame clones only and misses some. The sample records about 86,000 clones, almost 90% being singletons. About this clone: What it recognizes is unknown.

The source is an adult who received the AZD1222 COVID-19 vaccine. The chain employs TRBV19 and TRBJ2-5; D tentatively reads TRBD1 or TRBD2 (5 bases each). The specimen comprised peripheral blood, sampled 28 days after the second AZD1222 dose. The CDR3 here is CASSRDASYQETQYF. The CDR3 DNA is TGTGCCAGTAGTCGGGACGCCTCGTACCAAGAGACCCAGTACTTC.